This TCR beta chain was profiled in a study of control samples from healthy donors and cancer patients. Generated by immunoSEQ multiplex PCR, the TCRdb table keeps only in-frame clones and is missing some. This table holds around 200,000 clones, 90% to 95% found once. This CDR3 comprises 16 residues. CDR1 is SGHRS, CDR2 YFSETQ, per germline. V was shortened by 4 bases and J by 4 bases, with 20 bases between the two germline ends. The TCR sequence derives from a man aged 50 or older in good health. What was sequenced was blood. The V call is TRBV5-1, the J call TRBJ2-5, with D possibly matching TRBD2 (8 bases). This CDR3 reads CASSRDRDSGGETQYF. The CDR3 region has the DNA TGCGCCAGCAGCCGGGATCGGGACAGCGGGGGAGAGACCCAGTACTTC.